The 23 T cell receptor beta chains below all came from one sample that was sequenced in a study of human T cells and chemical hapten exposure (dated by TCRdb to the early 2020s). Sample time point, as interpreted from the label and publication: patch test 3, about 24 weeks after DPC sensitization. The treatment or condition label of this sample denotes: therapeutic diphenylcyclopropenone sensitization with weekly scalp DPC. Library construction relied on RACE. The run used a NextSeq 500. Clones were called with MiXCR by TCRdb after fastp trimmed the public reads at Q25, and only in-frame beta chains were retained. Rows merge per CDR3 protein into single entries with the most common DNA and genes. The sample profile shows some 180,000 distinct CDR3 sequences; around 25% of them were found once. Around 2.5% of the sample is taken by the ten largest. Sequencing used whole blood, obtained in connection with sensitization to the hapten diphenylcyclopropenone (DPC). All receptors derive from a middle-aged woman with alopecia areata. Some clones in this sample may be carry-over from other donors' samples.

This chain connects TRBV29-1 to TRBJ1-4; TRBD1 matches at 7 bases. CDR1 and CDR2 from the germline V gene are SQVTM and ANQGSEA. CDR3 length: 13 residues. J was trimmed by 0 bases and V by 7 bases; bases with no gene match: 2. CDR3 in DNA: TGCAGCGGACAGGGTTCAACTAATGAAAAACTGTTTTTT. Encoded protein: CSGQGSTNEKLFF. Drawing the rest from reference TRBV29-1 and TRBJ1-4, the complete variable domain is SAVISQKPSRDICQRGTSLTIQCQVDSQVTMMFWYRQQPGQSLTLIATANQGSEATYESGFVIDKFPISRPNLTFSTLTVSNMSPEDSSIYLCSGQGSTNEKLFFGSGTQLSVL.

This clonotype occurred a few times. The V gene is TRBV5-1, the J gene TRBJ2-7; D is possibly TRBD1 (6 bases). CDR1 and CDR2 from the germline V gene are SGHRS and YFSETQ. The CDR3 spans 14 residues. The V end was cut by 0 bases, the J end by 5 bases, with 12 bases between. Written as DNA, the CDR3 is TGCGCCAGCAGCTTGGTTGGACAGTCGAACGAGCAGTACTTC. It codes for CASSLVGQSNEQYF.

This clonotype was found a few times. The rearrangement joins TRBV10-3 to TRBJ2-1; D is unclear. The germline V and J ends were trimmed by 4 bases and 7 bases, with 8 bases remaining between them. The CDR3 runs to 12 residues. The V gene's germline CDR1 is ENHRY and CDR2 SYGVKD. The CDR3 DNA follows: TGTGCCATCAGTGCGTCTCAGAATGAGCAGTTCTTC. It translates to CAISASQNEQFF.

This clonotype has only a few counts. The V gene is TRBV29-1, the J gene TRBJ1-3; D might be TRBD1 (5 bases). Germline V CDR1 and CDR2: SQVTM, ANQGSEA. This CDR3 spans 13 amino acids. Trimming removed 3 bases at V and 6 bases at J, with 12 bases between. CDR3 coding DNA: TGCAGCGTTGACCCCCGGGACGCAAACACCATATATTTT. It translates to CSVDPRDANTIYF.

This clonotype was found a few times. This chain uses TRBV4-1 with TRBJ2-1, with 11 bases matching TRBD1. Looked up from germline, CDR1 is MGHRA and CDR2 is YSYEKL. J was trimmed by 8 bases and V by 0 bases; bases with no gene match: 9. The CDR3 runs 17 residues. For the CDR3, the DNA is TGCGCCAGCAGCCAAGATTCCCCCCCGGGACAGGGGGATGAGCAGTTCTTC. Translating gives CASSQDSPPGQGDEQFF.

As to this clonotype: One end of the junction is discordant with germline, which a read error may explain. The CDR3 DNA reads as TGCAGTGCGAGAGGGGACGTAGCGCAACAGCCCGGGGAAAAACTGTTTTTT. The encoded protein is CSARGDVAQQPGEKLFF. This chain links TRBV20-1 with TRBJ1-4, with D perhaps matching TRBD1 (5 bases). Germline values: CDR1 DFQATT, CDR2 SNEGSKA (reference sequence). This CDR3 spans 17 amino acids.

This clonotype was counted only a few times. The chain combines TRBV14 with TRBJ2-1; no clear D gene. Trimming shortened V by 4 bases and J by 4 bases, and 26 bases separated the two germline ends. The CDR3 totals 19 residues. Germline assignment: CDR1 SGHDN and CDR2 FVKESK. The CDR3, as DNA: TGTGCCAGCAGCCCCACCCAGGACGCCCTACCGACCACTTACAATGAGCAGTTCTTC. This codes for CASSPTQDALPTTYNEQFF.

The V gene is TRBV12-3 or TRBV12-4, the J gene TRBJ1-3; D remains ambiguous. CDR3 length equals 15 residues. Trimming stripped 2 bases from V and 1 base from J, with 9 bases between. The DNA of the CDR3 is TGTGCCAGCAGTTTAAGAGGAGCTTCTGGAAACACCATATATTTT. It encodes CASSLRGASGNTIYF.

The chain combines TRBV7-2 with TRBJ1-2, with TRBD1 matching 9 bases. Germline values: CDR1 SGHTA, CDR2 FQGNSA. The CDR3 has 15 residues. Losses at the gene ends were 4 bases for V and 4 bases for J; bases not matched to a gene: 7. The CDR3 DNA sequence: TGTGCCAGCAGCTACAACAGGGGGCGCAGCTATGGCTACACCTTC. Translation gives CASSYNRGRSYGYTF. The whole variable domain, remainder taken from reference TRBV7-2 and TRBJ1-2, is GAGVSQSPSNKVTEKGKDVELRCDPISGHTALYWYRQSLGQGLEFLIYFQGNSAPDKSGLPSDRFSAERTGGSVSTLTIQRTQQEDSAVYLCASSYNRGRSYGYTFGSGTRLTVV.

The gene calls are TRBV27 and TRBJ2-5; possible D gene TRBD1, 5 bases. V dropped 2 bases and J dropped 4 bases, with 5 bases sitting between them. CDR1 and CDR2 (germline): MNHEY, SMNVEV (reference sequence). The CDR3 has 12 residues. The CDR3 is CASSLRGETQYF. The CDR3 DNA reads as TGTGCCAGCAGTTTAAGGGGAGAGACCCAGTACTTC.

The chain couples TRBV27 to TRBJ2-1; the D gene is possibly TRBD2 (5 bases). V lost 1 base to trimming and J lost 8 bases, with 12 bases between them. Germline CDR1 is MNHEY and CDR2 is SMNVEV (reference sequence). The CDR3 length is 14 residues. The CDR3 protein is CASSLFSSRDEQFF. The CDR3 region has the DNA TGTGCCAGCAGTTTATTCTCTAGCCGGGATGAGCAGTTCTTC.

This clonotype appeared once. The V and J genes are TRBV7-2 and TRBJ1-5, with a weak D call TRBD1 (6 bases). This CDR3 contains 16 residues. The V end was cut by 1 base, the J end by 0 bases, with 10 bases between. CDR1 is SGHTA, CDR2 FQGNSA, per germline. The CDR3 DNA reads as TGTGCCAGCAGCTTAGGGGGGGCCCCTAGCAATCAGCCCCAGCATTTT. Protein sequence: CASSLGGAPSNQPQHF.

This clonotype was seen a handful of times. The V gene is TRBV20-1, the J gene TRBJ2-7; TRBD2 matches at 8 bases. After removal of 1 base from V and 2 bases from J, the junction contained 16 bases not matched to a gene. This CDR3 spans 18 amino acids. Germline-derived CDR1 and CDR2 are DFQATT and SNEGSKA (reference sequence). Here the CDR3 reads CSARGAGTGTSRTYEQYF. The CDR3, as DNA: TGCAGTGCTAGAGGGGCAGGGACCGGGACTAGTAGAACCTACGAGCAGTACTTC.

This clonotype was found a few times. This chain uses TRBV20-1 with TRBJ1-1, with a weak D call TRBD1 (6 bases). This CDR3 contains 15 residues. Germline V gives CDR1 DFQATT, CDR2 SNEGSKA (reference sequence). V was cut by 5 bases and J by 4 bases, with 20 bases left in between. Here the CDR3 DNA reads TGCAGTGCTTCCAAGGGGGGGGCCGGCGGCACTGAAGCTTTCTTT. Protein product: CSASKGGAGGTEAFF.

The V call is TRBV7-2, the J call TRBJ2-1, with 8 bases that match TRBD2. CDR3 length equals 20 residues. V trimming: 5 bases; J trimming: 0 bases; junction bases outside the gene matches: 18. The germline V gene has CDR1 SGHTA and CDR2 FQGNSA. The CDR3 spells CASSRLAGTRFLSSYNEQFF. The CDR3 DNA reads TGTGCCAGCAGCCGATTAGCCGGGACTAGGTTTCTGAGCTCCTACAATGAGCAGTTCTTC.

This clonotype was seen a few times. This chain links TRBV20-1 with TRBJ2-1; D might be TRBD2 (5 bases). The CDR3 contains 13 residues. V lost 6 bases and J 10 bases, leaving 19 bases between the germline ends. In germline, CDR1 is DFQATT, CDR2 SNEGSKA (reference sequence). CDR3 loop: CSAPEAGLPEQFF. The CDR3 coding sequence is TGCAGTGCCCCCGAGGCGGGCCTCCCGGAGCAGTTCTTC.

CDR3 region: CSASPWEGSYGYTF. As DNA, the CDR3 is TGCAGTGCAAGCCCGTGGGAGGGCTCGTATGGCTACACCTTC. This chain uses TRBV20-1 with TRBJ1-2, with D hard to call. The germline V and J ends were trimmed by 6 bases and 5 bases, with 19 bases remaining between them. The germline CDR1 and CDR2 sequences are DFQATT and SNEGSKA (reference sequence). This CDR3 spans 14 amino acids.

This clonotype was counted a few times. The chain employs TRBV15 and TRBJ2-4, with D perhaps matching TRBD1 (5 bases). CDR1 is LNHNV, CDR2 YYDKDF, per germline (reference sequence). CDR3 length equals 13 residues. Trimming removed 5 bases from V and 8 bases from J, with 13 bases in between. CDR3 protein: CATSDRTSDIQYF. CDR3 DNA sequence: TGTGCCACCAGCGACCGGACAAGCGACATTCAGTACTTC.

This clonotype appeared many times. The chain employs TRBV20-1 and TRBJ1-5, with D hard to call. This CDR3 spans 14 amino acids. The V gene lost 6 bases and the J gene lost 0 bases, with 12 bases spanning the gap. The V gene's germline CDR1 is DFQATT and CDR2 SNEGSKA (reference sequence). CDR3 nucleotides: TGCAGTGCCGGAGGAACTTATAGCAATCAGCCCCAGCATTTT. Amino acid sequence: CSAGGTYSNQPQHF.

The J gene is TRBJ2-7, the V gene TRBV20-1, with D perhaps assigned TRBD1 or TRBD2 (6 bases each). Germline V CDR1 and CDR2: DFQATT, SNEGSKA (reference sequence). V dropped 3 bases and J dropped 3 bases, with 15 bases sitting between them. The CDR3 extends over 14 amino acids. This chain's CDR3 is CSARGGGQNYEQYF. The CDR3 DNA sequence: TGCAGTGCTAGGGGGGGAGGACAGAACTACGAGCAGTACTTC.

This clonotype has a handful of counts. The V and J genes are TRBV29-1 and TRBJ2-7; D possibly uses TRBD1 or TRBD2 (5 bases each). Germline values: CDR1 SQVTM, CDR2 ANQGSEA. V was cut by 3 bases and J by 2 bases, with 17 bases left in between. There are 15 residues in the CDR3. CDR3 region: CSVEGDQGSAYEQYF. The DNA of the CDR3 is TGCAGCGTTGAGGGGGATCAGGGCTCAGCCTACGAGCAGTACTTC.

In its sample, this clonotype was seen a few times. The genes are TRBV7-9 and TRBJ2-7, with a weak D call TRBD2 (5 bases). This CDR3 has 14 amino acids. Germline-derived CDR1 and CDR2 are SEHNR and FQNEAQ (reference sequence). V was trimmed by 2 bases and J by 1 base, leaving 9 bases between them. Here the CDR3 reads CASSLRGPSYEQYF. DNA of the CDR3: TGTGCCAGCAGCTTACGCGGGCCGTCCTACGAGCAGTACTTC.

The rearrangement joins TRBV7-9 to TRBJ2-6, with D unclear. Germline CDR1 reads SEHNR; CDR2 reads FQNEAQ (reference sequence). The CDR3 has 15 amino acids. Trimming removed 5 bases at V and 4 bases at J, with 12 bases between. Here the CDR3 DNA reads TGTGCCAGCAGCCCTACGGTCTCCGGGGCCAACGTCCTGACTTTC. Protein product: CASSPTVSGANVLTF.